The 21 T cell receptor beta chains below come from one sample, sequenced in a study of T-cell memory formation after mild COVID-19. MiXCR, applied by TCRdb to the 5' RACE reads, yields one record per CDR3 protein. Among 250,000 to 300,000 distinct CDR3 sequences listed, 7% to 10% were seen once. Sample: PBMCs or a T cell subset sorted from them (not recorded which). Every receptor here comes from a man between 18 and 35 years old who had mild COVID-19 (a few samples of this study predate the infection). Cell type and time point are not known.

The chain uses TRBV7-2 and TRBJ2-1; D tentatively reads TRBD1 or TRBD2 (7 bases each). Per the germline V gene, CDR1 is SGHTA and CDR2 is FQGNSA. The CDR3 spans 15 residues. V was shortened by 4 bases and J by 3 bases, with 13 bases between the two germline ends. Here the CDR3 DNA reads TGTGCCAGCAGCTCAGGGGGGGGGATCTACAATGAGCAGTTCTTC. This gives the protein CASSSGGGIYNEQFF.

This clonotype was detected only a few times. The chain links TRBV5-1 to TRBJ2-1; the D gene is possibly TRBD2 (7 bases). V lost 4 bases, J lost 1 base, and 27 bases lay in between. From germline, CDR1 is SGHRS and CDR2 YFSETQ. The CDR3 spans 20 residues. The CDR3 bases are TGCGCCAGCAGCCAGTCCAATACTAGCCGGGGGAGGGGGTCCTACAATGAGCAGTTCTTC. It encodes CASSQSNTSRGRGSYNEQFF.

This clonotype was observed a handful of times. The CDR3 reads CSTPDRDGYTF. The CDR3 DNA is TGCAGTACACCGGACAGGGACGGCTACACCTTC. The rearrangement uses TRBV20-1 and TRBJ1-2; 8 bases fit TRBD1. CDR1 and CDR2 from the germline V gene are DFQATT and SNEGSKA (reference sequence). Unmatched junction bases numbered 7, after V lost 8 bases and J lost 8 bases. The CDR3 covers 11 residues.

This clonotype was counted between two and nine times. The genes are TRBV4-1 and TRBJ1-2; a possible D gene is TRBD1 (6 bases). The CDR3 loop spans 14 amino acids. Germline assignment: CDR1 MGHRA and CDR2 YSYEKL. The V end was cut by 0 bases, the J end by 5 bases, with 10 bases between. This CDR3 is CASSQDRGPYGYTF. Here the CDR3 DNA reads TGCGCCAGCAGCCAAGATCGGGGGCCTTATGGCTACACCTTC.

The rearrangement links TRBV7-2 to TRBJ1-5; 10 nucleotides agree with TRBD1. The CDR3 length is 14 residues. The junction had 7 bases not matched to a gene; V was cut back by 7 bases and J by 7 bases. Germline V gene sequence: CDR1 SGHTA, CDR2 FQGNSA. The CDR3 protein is CASNAGQGFQPQHF. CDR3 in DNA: TGTGCCAGCAACGCGGGACAGGGGTTCCAGCCCCAGCATTTT.

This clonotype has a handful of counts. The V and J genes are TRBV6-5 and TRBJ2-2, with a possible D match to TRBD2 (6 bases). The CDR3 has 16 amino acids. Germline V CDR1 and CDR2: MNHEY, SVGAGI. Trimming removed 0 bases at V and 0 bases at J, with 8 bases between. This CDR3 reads CASSYSGTPNTGELFF. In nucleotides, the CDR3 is TGTGCCAGCAGTTACTCCGGGACTCCGAACACCGGGGAGCTGTTTTTT.

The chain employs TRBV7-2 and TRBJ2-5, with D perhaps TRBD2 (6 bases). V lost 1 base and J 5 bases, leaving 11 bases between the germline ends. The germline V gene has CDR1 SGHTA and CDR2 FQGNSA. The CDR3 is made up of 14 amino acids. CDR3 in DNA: TGTGCCAGCAGCTTAGACCCAGGGAGGGAGACCCAGTACTTC. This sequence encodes CASSLDPGRETQYF.

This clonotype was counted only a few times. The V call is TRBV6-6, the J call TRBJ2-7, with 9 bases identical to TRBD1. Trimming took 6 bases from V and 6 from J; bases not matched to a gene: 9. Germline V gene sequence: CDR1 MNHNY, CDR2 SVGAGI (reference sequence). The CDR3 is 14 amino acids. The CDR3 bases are TGTGCCAGCAGACCTCCGGGACAGGGCGGCGAGCAGTACGTC. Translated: CASRPPGQGGEQYV.

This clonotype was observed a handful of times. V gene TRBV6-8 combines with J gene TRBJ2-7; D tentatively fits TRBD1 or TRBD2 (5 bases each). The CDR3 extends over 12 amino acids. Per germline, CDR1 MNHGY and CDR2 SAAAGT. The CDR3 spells CASSTLSTRENV. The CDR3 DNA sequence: TGTGCCAGCAGTACCCTTTCTACCAGGGAGAACGTC.

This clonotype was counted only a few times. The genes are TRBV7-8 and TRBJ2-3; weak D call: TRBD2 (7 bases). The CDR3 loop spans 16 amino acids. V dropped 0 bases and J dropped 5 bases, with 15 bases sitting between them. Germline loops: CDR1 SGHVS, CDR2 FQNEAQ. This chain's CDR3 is CASSLAVRGAGDTQYF. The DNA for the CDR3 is TGTGCCAGCAGCTTAGCCGTCCGGGGGGCCGGAGATACGCAGTATTTT. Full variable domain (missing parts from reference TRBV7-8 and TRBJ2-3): GAGVSQSPRYKVAKRGQDVALRCDPISGHVSLFWYQQALGQGPEFLTYFQNEAQLDKSGLPSDRFFAERPEGSVSTLKIQRTQQEDSAVYLCASSLAVRGAGDTQYFGPGTRLTVL.

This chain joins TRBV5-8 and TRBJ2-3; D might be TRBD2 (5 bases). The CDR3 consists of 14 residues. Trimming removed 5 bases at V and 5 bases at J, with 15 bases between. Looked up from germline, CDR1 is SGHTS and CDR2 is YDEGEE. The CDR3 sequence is CASRPGNGLDTQYF. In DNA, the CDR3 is TGTGCCAGCAGGCCGGGGAACGGGTTAGATACGCAGTATTTT.

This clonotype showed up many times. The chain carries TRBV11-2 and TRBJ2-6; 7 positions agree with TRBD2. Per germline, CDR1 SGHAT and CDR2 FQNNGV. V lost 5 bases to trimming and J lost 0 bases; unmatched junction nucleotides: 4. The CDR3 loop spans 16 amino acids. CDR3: CASSPGGNSGANVLTF. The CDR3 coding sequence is TGTGCCAGCAGCCCCGGGGGGAACTCTGGGGCCAACGTCCTGACTTTC.

The CDR3 DNA reads as TGCGCCAGCAGCCCGACGCAGGGGGCGCCGAATACGCAGTATTTT. Its translation: CASSPTQGAPNTQYF. The J gene is TRBJ2-3, the V gene TRBV5-1; TRBD1 matches at 8 bases. The germline gives CDR1 SGHRS, CDR2 YFSETQ. This CDR3 region has 15 residues. Trimming cost V 4 bases and J 7 bases; bases outside gene matches: 11. Using reference TRBV5-1 and TRBJ2-3 for the parts outside the CDR3, the full variable domain is KAGVTQTPRYLIKTRGQQVTLSCSPISGHRSVSWYQQTPGQGLQFLFEYFSETQRNKGNFPGRFSGRQFSNSRSEMNVSTLELGDSALYLCASSPTQGAPNTQYFGPGTRLTVL.

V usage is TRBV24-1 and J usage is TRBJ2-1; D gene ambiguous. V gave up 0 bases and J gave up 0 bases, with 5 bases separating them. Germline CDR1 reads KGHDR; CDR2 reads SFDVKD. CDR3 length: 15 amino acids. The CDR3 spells CATSDLQSSYNEQFF. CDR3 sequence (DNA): TGTGCCACCAGTGATTTGCAGAGCTCCTACAATGAGCAGTTCTTC.

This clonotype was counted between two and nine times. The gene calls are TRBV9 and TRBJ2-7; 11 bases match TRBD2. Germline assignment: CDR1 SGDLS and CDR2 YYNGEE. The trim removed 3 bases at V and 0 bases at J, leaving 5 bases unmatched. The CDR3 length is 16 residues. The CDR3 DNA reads TGTGCCAGCAGCGCAAGCGGACTAGCGGGCTCCTACGAGCAGTACTTC. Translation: CASSASGLAGSYEQYF. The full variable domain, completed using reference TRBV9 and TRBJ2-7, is DSGVTQTPKHLITATGQRVTLRCSPRSGDLSVYWYQQSLDQGLQFLIQYYNGEERAKGNILERFSAQQFPDLHSELNLSSLELGDSALYFCASSASGLAGSYEQYFGPGTRLTVT.

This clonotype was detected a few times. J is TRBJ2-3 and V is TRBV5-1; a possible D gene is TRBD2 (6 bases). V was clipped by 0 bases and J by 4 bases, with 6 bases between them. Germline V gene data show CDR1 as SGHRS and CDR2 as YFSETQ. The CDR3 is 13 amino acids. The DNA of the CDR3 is TGCGCCAGCAGCTTGGTAGCGGCAGATACGCAGTATTTT. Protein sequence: CASSLVAADTQYF.

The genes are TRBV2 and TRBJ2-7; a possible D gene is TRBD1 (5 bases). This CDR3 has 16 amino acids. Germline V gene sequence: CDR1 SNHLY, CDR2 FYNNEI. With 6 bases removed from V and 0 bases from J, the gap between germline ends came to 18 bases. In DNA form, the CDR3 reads TGTGCCAGCAGCAAAGGCGCAGGGCCAAGCTCCTACGAGCAGTACTTC. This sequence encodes CASSKGAGPSSYEQYF.

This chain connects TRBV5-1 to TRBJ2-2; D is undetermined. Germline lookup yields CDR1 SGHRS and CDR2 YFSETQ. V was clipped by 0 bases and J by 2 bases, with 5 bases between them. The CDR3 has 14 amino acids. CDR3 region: CASSLAHNTGELFF. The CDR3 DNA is TGCGCCAGCAGCTTGGCACACAACACCGGGGAGCTGTTTTTT.

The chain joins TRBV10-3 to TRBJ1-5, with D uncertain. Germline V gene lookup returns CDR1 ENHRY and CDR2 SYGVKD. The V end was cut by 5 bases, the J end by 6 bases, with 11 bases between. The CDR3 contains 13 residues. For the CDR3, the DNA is TGTGCCATCAGTAGAGGGAATAGTCAGCCCCAGCATTTT. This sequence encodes CAISRGNSQPQHF.

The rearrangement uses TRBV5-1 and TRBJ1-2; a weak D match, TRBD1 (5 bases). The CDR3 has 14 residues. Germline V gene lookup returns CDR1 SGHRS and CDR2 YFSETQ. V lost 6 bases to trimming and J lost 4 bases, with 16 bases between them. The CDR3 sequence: CASTPLPDSYGYTF. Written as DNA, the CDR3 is TGCGCCAGCACCCCTTTACCAGACAGCTATGGCTACACCTTC.

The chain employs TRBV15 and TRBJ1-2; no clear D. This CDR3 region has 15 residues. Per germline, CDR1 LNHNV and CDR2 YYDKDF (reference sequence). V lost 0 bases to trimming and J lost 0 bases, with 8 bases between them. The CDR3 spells CATSRDGGANYGYTF. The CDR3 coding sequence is TGTGCCACCAGCAGAGATGGCGGAGCTAACTATGGCTACACCTTC.